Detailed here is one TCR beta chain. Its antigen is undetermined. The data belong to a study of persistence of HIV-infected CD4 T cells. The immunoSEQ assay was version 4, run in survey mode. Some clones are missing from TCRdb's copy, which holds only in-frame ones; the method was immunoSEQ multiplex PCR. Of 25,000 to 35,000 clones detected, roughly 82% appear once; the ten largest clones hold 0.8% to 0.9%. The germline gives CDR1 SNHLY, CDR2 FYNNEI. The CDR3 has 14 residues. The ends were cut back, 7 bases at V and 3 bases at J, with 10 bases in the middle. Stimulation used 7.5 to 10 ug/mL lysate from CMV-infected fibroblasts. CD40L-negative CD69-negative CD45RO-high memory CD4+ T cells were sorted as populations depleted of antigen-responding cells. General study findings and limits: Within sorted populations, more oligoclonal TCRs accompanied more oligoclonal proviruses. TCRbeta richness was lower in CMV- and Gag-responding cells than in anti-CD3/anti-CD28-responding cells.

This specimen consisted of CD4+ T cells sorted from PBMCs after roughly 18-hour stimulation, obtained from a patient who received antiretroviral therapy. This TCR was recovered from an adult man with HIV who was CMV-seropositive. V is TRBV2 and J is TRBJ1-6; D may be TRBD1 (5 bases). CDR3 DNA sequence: TGTGCCAGCAATCCGACAGACTATAATTCACCCCTCCACTTT. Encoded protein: CASNPTDYNSPLHF.